This TCR beta chain was captured by sequencing in a study of blood T cell repertoires in COVID-19 (dated by TCRdb to 2020 to 2022). At the level of the whole study: Samples from collaborators originated in the United States, Italy and Spain and spanned both the acute and convalescent phases of COVID-19. Where HLA class I and class II types were available, the types were taken from metadata supplied by the sample provider, not from assay-based typing. Deeply sampled blood TCRbeta repertoires from subjects exposed to, actively infected with, or recovered from COVID-19 were included in the dataset. The sample metadata nearly always contained a de-identified subject ID, COVID-19 status, age in years and sex. The material from the prospective study consisted of cDNA or gDNA derived from T cells, B-cell-depleted T cells, or PBMCs. Samples came from the ongoing ImmuneRACE study (first 160 participants) plus 1,254 subjects from 6 global collaborators. The repertoires were made available in a free public database intended to serve as a resource for research on the immune response to SARS-CoV-2.

Overall study results and their limits: The amount of clinical and demographic metadata varied by source and participant and was provided uncurated.

TCRbeta CDR3 regions were amplified from genomic DNA by means of the immunoSEQ Assay, a bias-controlled multiplex PCR. For the original study's pipeline: The number of nucleated cells in each sample was estimated from the amplification of reference gene primers within the assay. To quantify the absolute abundance of each unique TCRbeta CDR3 rearrangement, sequence reads were collapsed and filtered. Productive Simpson clonality was computed per sample as the square root of Simpson's diversity index over productive rearrangements. Sourced from immuneACCESS, this table was stored by TCRdb with only in-frame sequences that have V and J called. A share of the clones is absent; for the studies checked, an unresolved V gene accounts for under half, and the remainder has no known explanation. V, J and clone size are taken as reported in that table, and D and trimming were inferred from the DNA itself. This sample has approximately 200,000 clones in its table, and around four fifths of those were observed once. Around 5.2% of the sample belongs to the ten largest clones.

Worth noting for this clone: Its cognate antigen has yet to be identified. No base quality values were provided; no much bigger clone lies one nucleotide off.

Collaborating institutions collected whole blood in K2EDTA tubes following their own protocols. For TCRbeta analysis, collaborators shipped samples in one of three forms: frozen whole blood, isolated PBMCs, or DNA extracted from either of those sample types. The sample comprised peripheral blood. The clonotype was recovered from a woman aged 25 to 39 with acute or convalescent COVID-19.

In nucleotide form, the sequence is TGTGCCAGCAGCTCGAAACTACAAGAGACCCAGTACTTC. Translated, it reads CASSSKLQETQYF. The chain is encoded by TRBV13 joined to TRBJ2-5, with the D gene too uncertain to name. From the germline V gene (reference sequence), CDR1 is PRHDT and CDR2 is FYEKMQ. Reading from cysteine to phenylalanine, the CDR3 counts 13 amino acids. Just the 39-base CDR3 DNA is kept, in frame starting at base 1. The V end loses 4 bases and the J end loses 2 bases, and a stretch of 8 bases separates them.